This T cell receptor (beta chain) was retrieved from a study of cytomegalovirus exposure and HLA in healthy donors. Study-wide background: Findings of an earlier analysis included some 120 million unique TCR beta sequences from 200 million or so T cells. For the approximately 400 genotyped donors, 81% fell within the Caucasian-associated ancestry cluster.

This CDR3 is 15 amino acids long. Looked up from germline, CDR1 is LGHNA and CDR2 is YSLEER. Trimming pared 0 bases from V and 0 bases from J, leaving 9 bases between. Use of 60 Vbeta and 13 Jbeta primers characterized the PCR. Source study methods: Roughly 11 million of the 60 million to 80 million unique TCR beta chains counted in a later analysis were shared. The data were produced by immunoSEQ multiplex PCR, yet TCRdb's version contains in-frame clones alone and is incomplete. From that table come the V and J calls and clone size; the DNA was used to work out D and trimming. The sample carries fewer than 150,000 clones, around 77% recorded once.

The sequenced material came from PBMCs. The chain uses TRBV4-3 and TRBJ2-7, with D unresolved. This TCR derives from a man aged 50 to 59 in good health and CMV-seropositive. The CDR3 is CASSQEVYGSYEQYF. DNA of the CDR3: TGCGCCAGCAGCCAAGAGGTTTACGGCTCCTACGAGCAGTACTTC.